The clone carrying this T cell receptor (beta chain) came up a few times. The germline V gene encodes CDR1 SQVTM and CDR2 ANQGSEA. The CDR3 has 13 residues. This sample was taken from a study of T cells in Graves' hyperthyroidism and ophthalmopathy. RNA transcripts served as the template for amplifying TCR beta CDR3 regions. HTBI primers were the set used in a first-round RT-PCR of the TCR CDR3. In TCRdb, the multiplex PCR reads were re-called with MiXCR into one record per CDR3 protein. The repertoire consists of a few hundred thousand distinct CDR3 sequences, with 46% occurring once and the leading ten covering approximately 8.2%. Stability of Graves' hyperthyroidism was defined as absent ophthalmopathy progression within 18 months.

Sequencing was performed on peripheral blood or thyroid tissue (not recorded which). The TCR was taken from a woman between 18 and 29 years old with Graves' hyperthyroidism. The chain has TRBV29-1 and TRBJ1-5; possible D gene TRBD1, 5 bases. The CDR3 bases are TGCAGTCCCTCCCCAGGGTCCGGTCAGCCCCAGCATTTT. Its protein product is CSPSPGSGQPQHF. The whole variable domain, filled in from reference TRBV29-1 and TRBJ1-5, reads SAVISQKPSRDICQRGTSLTIQCQVDSQVTMMFWYRQQPGQSLTLIATANQGSEATYESGFVIDKFPISRPNLTFSTLTVSNMSPEDSSIYLCSPSPGSGQPQHFGDGTRLSIL.